These 23 T cell receptor beta chains share one sample of origin, sequenced in a study of T-cell reconstitution after alpha-beta-depleted transplantation in children. The library targeted TCRbeta and was prepared with unique molecular identifiers. TCRdb reprocessed the PCR reads via MiXCR and lists one record per CDR3 protein. The table records about 580,000 distinct CDR3 sequences, about 21% of them present only once. Sequencing used PBMCs, mostly from graft donor cells, obtained 360 days after TCRalphabeta/CD19-depleted stem cell transplant. These receptors were collected from a boy less than two years old who had a stem cell transplant for acute myeloid leukemia, so the T cells may come from the graft donor.

This clonotype has ten or more counts. The CDR3 reads CASSSVRASGGRDTQYF. The DNA of the CDR3 is TGTGCCAGCAGCTCCGTGAGGGCTAGCGGGGGAAGGGATACGCAGTATTTT. The chain joins TRBV4-2 to TRBJ2-3; 10 positions match TRBD2. The junction had 14 bases not matched to a gene; V was cut back by 5 bases and J by 6 bases. The CDR3 runs 17 residues. Germline V CDR1 and CDR2: LGHNA, YNFKEQ.

This clonotype was seen a few times. The V call is TRBV28, the J call TRBJ2-7; D might be TRBD1 or TRBD2, each matching 5 bases. The CDR3 covers 15 residues. Trimming took off 4 bases at V and 2 bases at J, with 15 bases between the two ends. Germline assignment: CDR1 MDHEN and CDR2 SYDVKM. CDR3 nucleotides: TGTGCCAGCAGTTCCCGCCGCCGGGGACCCTACGAGCAGTACGTC. Translation gives CASSSRRRGPYEQYV.

Comment on this clonotype: One end of the junction fails to match germline, which may point to a read error. V is TRBV12-3 or TRBV12-4 and J is TRBJ2-1, with 11 bases lining up with TRBD2. The CDR3 runs to 15 residues. DNA for the CDR3: TGTGCCAGCAGCTTAGCGGGGGGGCCCGACAATGAGCAGTTCTTC. Its protein product is CASSLAGGPDNEQFF.

This clonotype was counted between two and nine times. The V gene is TRBV12-3 or TRBV12-4, the J gene TRBJ1-3, with D tentatively TRBD1 (5 bases). The CDR3 is made up of 14 amino acids. V lost 8 bases to trimming and J lost 1 base, with 12 bases between them. In nucleotides, the CDR3 is TGTGCCAGCCGGCAGGGTGGATCTGGAAACACCATATATTTT. This codes for CASRQGGSGNTIYF.

This clonotype came up many times. The rearrangement links TRBV7-9 to TRBJ2-7; D possibly corresponds to TRBD1 (6 bases). The CDR3 sequence is 15 residues long. Germline CDR1 reads SEHNR; CDR2 reads FQNEAQ (reference sequence). Trimming shortened V by 0 bases and J by 0 bases, and 9 bases separated the two germline ends. The CDR3 loop is CASSLADRLSYEQYF. The CDR3 DNA reads TGTGCCAGCAGCTTAGCCGACAGGCTCTCCTACGAGCAGTACTTC.

The genes are TRBV20-1 and TRBJ2-5, with 7 positions matching TRBD2. The CDR3 sequence is 14 residues long. Germline V gene sequence: CDR1 DFQATT, CDR2 SNEGSKA (reference sequence). J lost 2 bases, V lost 6 bases, and 9 bases had no gene match. The CDR3 DNA reads as TGCAGTGCCAGCTCCGGGACTATTCAAGAGACCCAGTACTTC. It yields the protein CSASSGTIQETQYF.

The V call is TRBV6-2 or TRBV6-3, the J call TRBJ2-1; 16 bases fit TRBD2. This CDR3 has 21 amino acids. V was clipped by 0 bases and J by 1 base; unmatched bases: 9. Germline assignment: CDR1 MNHEY and CDR2 SVGEGT. The CDR3 nucleotides are TGTGCCAGCAGTTACTCCCGCAGGGGACTAGCGGGGGGGCGATCCTACAATGAGCAGTTCTTC. This translates into CASSYSRRGLAGGRSYNEQFF.

This chain joins TRBV28 and TRBJ1-1; D ambiguous. This CDR3 is built from 14 residues. Germline CDR1 is MDHEN and CDR2 is SYDVKM. V was pared by 3 bases and J by 7 bases, with 15 bases between. CDR3 region: CASSFRFVGLEAFF. The CDR3 nucleotides read TGTGCCAGCAGTTTTCGTTTTGTGGGCCTTGAAGCTTTCTTT.

This clonotype was counted between two and nine times. This chain connects TRBV12-3 or TRBV12-4 to TRBJ2-3, with TRBD2 identical over 7 bases. The CDR3 totals 19 residues. The V segment lost 6 bases and the J segment 2 bases; nucleotides outside the gene matches: 20. The CDR3 loop reads CASSRLYGAGEPNTDTQYF. CDR3 in DNA: TGTGCCAGCAGCCGGCTTTATGGTGCGGGAGAACCAAACACAGATACGCAGTATTTT.

This clonotype was observed many times. The chain has TRBV29-1 and TRBJ1-1, with unresolved D. The V end was cut by 6 bases, the J end by 1 base, with 9 bases between. CDR3 length equals 12 residues. Germline-derived CDR1 and CDR2 are SQVTM and ANQGSEA. In DNA form, the CDR3 reads TGCAGCGTCCTACACACGAACACTGAAGCTTTCTTT. Translated, it gives CSVLHTNTEAFF.

The chain employs TRBV4-3 and TRBJ2-7, with 7 bases matching TRBD2. V was clipped by 0 bases and J by 3 bases; unmatched bases: 5. Germline lookup yields CDR1 LGHNA and CDR2 YSLEER. CDR3 length equals 15 residues. Here the CDR3 DNA reads TGCGCCAGCAGCCAAGATGTGGGGAGGGACTACGAGCAGTACTTC. Translation gives CASSQDVGRDYEQYF.

This clonotype has a single count. The V gene is TRBV5-1, the J gene TRBJ1-2, with 8 bases matching TRBD1. The trim removed 6 bases at V and 0 bases at J, leaving 4 bases unmatched. The CDR3 is made up of 14 amino acids. The germline CDR1 and CDR2 sequences are SGHRS and YFSETQ. The CDR3 sequence: CASISDRANYGYTF. CDR3 in DNA: TGCGCCAGCATCTCGGACAGGGCTAACTATGGCTACACCTTC. Supplemented by reference TRBV5-1 and TRBJ1-2, the full variable domain reads KAGVTQTPRYLIKTRGQQVTLSCSPISGHRSVSWYQQTPGQGLQFLFEYFSETQRNKGNFPGRFSGRQFSNSRSEMNVSTLELGDSALYLCASISDRANYGYTFGSGTRLTVV.

The chain couples TRBV28 to TRBJ2-5; tentative D call: TRBD2 (7 bases). Trimming pared 0 bases from V and 1 base from J, leaving 12 bases between. Germline CDR1 and CDR2: MDHEN and SYDVKM. The CDR3 spans 16 residues. The CDR3 sequence: CASSLWGGRRQETQYF. The CDR3 bases are TGTGCCAGCAGTTTATGGGGGGGGCGACGCCAAGAGACCCAGTACTTC.

This clonotype has more than one count but fewer than ten. This chain joins TRBV20-1 and TRBJ2-3; tentatively, D is TRBD2 (6 bases). V shed 1 base and J shed 7 bases, with 12 bases lying between them. Germline V gene data show CDR1 as DFQATT and CDR2 as SNEGSKA (reference sequence). This CDR3 contains 13 residues. CDR3: CSARGGAGHTQYF. The CDR3 nucleotides read TGCAGTGCTAGAGGCGGGGCTGGGCATACGCAGTATTTT.

This clonotype was detected a few times. The genes are TRBV15 and TRBJ2-7, with TRBD1 matching over 9 bases. The V segment lost 4 bases and the J segment 5 bases; nucleotides outside the gene matches: 6. CDR1 and CDR2 from the germline V gene are LNHNV and YYDKDF (reference sequence). The CDR3 contains 14 residues. CDR3 sequence: CATSTWDRADEQYF. The CDR3 DNA is TGTGCCACCAGCACTTGGGACAGGGCTGACGAGCAGTACTTC.

Many counts were recorded for this clonotype. V is TRBV20-1 and J is TRBJ1-3, with D possibly matching TRBD1 (5 bases). The CDR3 is made up of 13 amino acids. Germline V lookup: CDR1 DFQATT, CDR2 SNEGSKA (reference sequence). V shed 5 bases and J shed 0 bases, with 8 bases lying between them. CDR3 in amino acids: CSASGGSGNTIYF. For the CDR3, the DNA is TGCAGTGCTTCCGGGGGCTCTGGAAACACCATATATTTT.

The chain uses TRBV12-3 or TRBV12-4 and TRBJ2-1; D unclear. The ends were cut back, 4 bases at V and 2 bases at J, with 9 bases in the middle. CDR3 size: 14 residues. As DNA, the CDR3 is TGTGCCAGCAGTTGGCAGGATCCCTACAATGAGCAGTTCTTC. It encodes CASSWQDPYNEQFF.

The rearrangement joins TRBV10-2 to TRBJ2-7, with a tentative D call TRBD2 (7 bases). Germline CDR1 is WSHSY and CDR2 is SAAADI. The CDR3 totals 13 residues. With 5 bases removed from V and 6 bases from J, the gap between germline ends came to 14 bases. The CDR3 DNA is TGCGCCAGCAGTTCGGGGGGCAGCCCCGAGCAGTACGTC. Translated, it gives CASSSGGSPEQYV.

The V call is TRBV10-3, the J call TRBJ2-7, with 7 bases fitting TRBD1. The germline gives CDR1 ENHRY, CDR2 SYGVKD. J was trimmed by 3 bases and V by 6 bases; bases with no gene match: 8. CDR3 size: 14 residues. CDR3 protein: CAISGDSSGYEQYV. As DNA, the CDR3 is TGTGCCATCAGCGGGGACAGTTCGGGCTACGAGCAGTACGTC.

CDR3 loop: CASSQVARSYEQYF. The CDR3 DNA is TGCGCCAGCAGCCAAGTTGCCAGGTCCTACGAGCAGTACTTC. This chain joins TRBV4-3 and TRBJ2-7; D is ambiguous. Germline CDR1 and CDR2: LGHNA and YSLEER. Trimming cost V 1 base and J 1 base, with 8 bases left between them. The CDR3 runs 14 residues.

This rearrangement joins TRBV2 to TRBJ2-3, with 7 bases that match TRBD1. The CDR3 loop spans 17 amino acids. V shed 2 bases and J 2 bases; nucleotides not matched to a gene: 10. Per germline, CDR1 SNHLY and CDR2 FYNNEI. This CDR3 is CASSELTGPGATDTQYF. In nucleotides, the CDR3 is TGTGCCAGCAGTGAACTGACAGGGCCCGGCGCCACAGATACGCAGTATTTT.

This clonotype has at least ten counts. The chain joins TRBV29-1 to TRBJ2-2; D uncertain. The CDR3 loop spans 13 amino acids. The germline V and J ends were trimmed by 4 bases and 6 bases, with 12 bases remaining between them. The germline V gene encodes CDR1 SQVTM and CDR2 ANQGSEA. CDR3 region: CSVGLSSAGELFF. CDR3 nucleotides: TGCAGCGTTGGTCTGTCTAGTGCCGGGGAGCTGTTTTTT.

V gene TRBV25-1 combines with J gene TRBJ1-1; D gene uncertain. Trimming cost V 4 bases and J 3 bases, with 12 bases left between them. Germline V gene lookup returns CDR1 MGHDK and CDR2 SYGVNS. The length of the CDR3 is 14 residues. The CDR3 region is CASSGRVLDTEAFF. The CDR3 nucleotides are TGTGCCAGCAGTGGGAGGGTATTGGACACTGAAGCTTTCTTT.